The next 13 T cell receptor beta chains were all read from a single sample in a study of response to subunit inactivated influenza vaccine. TCRdb ran MiXCR on the RT-PCR reads and lists one entry per CDR3 protein. The sample includes under 850,000 distinct CDR3 sequences, approximately 18% of them seen just once. The input for sequencing was PBMCs from blood, taken approximately 5 days after vaccination. Source of these receptors: a man in his fifties who received an inactivated influenza vaccine.

Only a few counts were recorded for this clonotype. The genes are TRBV14 and TRBJ2-1, with TRBD1 matching over 7 bases. The junction had 13 bases not matched to a gene; V was cut back by 2 bases and J by 0 bases. CDR1 is SGHDN and CDR2 is FVKESK in the germline V gene. The CDR3 contains 19 residues. The DNA of the CDR3 is TGTGCCAGCAGCCAAAAAGGCCCCCCGGGACAGCGCTCCTACAATGAGCAGTTCTTC. As protein: CASSQKGPPGQRSYNEQFF.

This clonotype was picked up a small number of times. The rearrangement uses TRBV12-3 or TRBV12-4 and TRBJ2-7; TRBD1 matches at 7 bases. The CDR3 has 12 residues. V dropped 6 bases and J dropped 7; count of bases not matched to a gene: 6. CDR3 residues: CASRTGVGEQYF. The CDR3 bases are TGTGCCAGCAGAACAGGGGTGGGGGAGCAGTACTTC.

A few counts support this clonotype. V and J are TRBV5-5 and TRBJ2-1, with D perhaps TRBD1 (5 bases). The V end lost 6 bases, the J end lost 2 bases, and 12 bases lay between the germline ends. The CDR3 totals 14 residues. Germline-derived CDR1 and CDR2 are SGHKS and YYEKEE (reference sequence). Here the CDR3 DNA reads TGTGCCAGCACCCTCGACAGTGCCTACAATGAGCAGTTCTTC. This gives the protein CASTLDSAYNEQFF.

This clonotype was seen at least ten times. The rearrangement joins TRBV6-2 or TRBV6-3 to TRBJ2-1; TRBD2 might be the D (5 bases). V lost 6 bases, J lost 2 bases, and 11 bases lay in between. Looked up from germline, CDR1 is MNHEY and CDR2 is SVGEGT. The CDR3 spans 14 residues. As DNA, the CDR3 is TGTGCCAGCAGAGGCCCCGGGGCCTACAATGAGCAGTTCTTC. Translation gives CASRGPGAYNEQFF.

This clonotype was recorded a few times. V is TRBV7-2 and J is TRBJ2-7, with D perhaps TRBD1 (6 bases). Germline V gene sequence: CDR1 SGHTA, CDR2 FQGNSA. This CDR3 is built from 15 residues. Trimming stripped 5 bases from V and 2 bases from J, with 16 bases between. As DNA, the CDR3 is TGTGCCAGCAGCCGGCTATTAGGGGGAACCTACGAGCAGTACTTC. Its translation is CASSRLLGGTYEQYF.

This clonotype was counted a few times. The V gene is TRBV6-1, the J gene TRBJ1-3, with D possibly matching TRBD1 (6 bases). The CDR3 covers 15 residues. The V and J ends lost 6 bases and 0 bases respectively, with 12 bases between them. Germline V CDR1 and CDR2: MNHNS, SASEGT. The CDR3 DNA follows: TGTGCCAGCAGCGGACAGTCCTTCTCTGGAAACACCATATATTTT. Residues: CASSGQSFSGNTIYF.

Here the CDR3 DNA reads TGCAGTGCTACAGGGGCTGGGGCCAACGTCCTGACTTTC. The encoded protein is CSATGAGANVLTF. This chain uses TRBV20-1 with TRBJ2-6, with D possibly being TRBD1 (6 bases). Trimming removed 4 bases at V and 2 bases at J, with 6 bases between. CDR1 is DFQATT, CDR2 SNEGSKA, per germline (reference sequence). The CDR3 is 13 amino acids.

The V and J genes are TRBV7-2 and TRBJ2-1, with 10 positions matching TRBD2. V lost 5 bases and J lost 10; bases outside the gene matches: 14. CDR3 length: 16 residues. In germline, CDR1 is SGHTA, CDR2 FQGNSA. The CDR3 DNA follows: TGTGCCAGCAGCGCCAGCGGGGGGGCCGGGGGAAGGGAGCAGTTCTTC. It yields the protein CASSASGGAGGREQFF.

The chain uses TRBV20-1 and TRBJ2-3, with 15 bases lining up with TRBD2. This CDR3 has 17 amino acids. CDR1 is DFQATT and CDR2 is SNEGSKA in the germline V gene (reference sequence). Trimming at V came to 4 bases and at J to 3 bases, leaving 8 bases not matched to a gene. The CDR3 nucleotides are TGCAGTGCTACCCTCGGGACTAGCGGGGGGCCGACAGATACGCAGTATTTT. Its translation is CSATLGTSGGPTDTQYF.

The table lists this clonotype with a few counts. V and J are TRBV7-2 and TRBJ2-1, with D perhaps matching TRBD2 (7 bases). From germline, CDR1 is SGHTA and CDR2 FQGNSA. The CDR3 covers 18 residues. The germline V and J ends were trimmed by 0 bases and 4 bases, with 19 bases remaining between them. DNA of the CDR3: TGTGCCAGCAGCTTAGCGCTCATGGGGGGGGGCTGGTACAATGAGCAGTTCTTC. As protein: CASSLALMGGGWYNEQFF. The whole variable domain, filled in from reference TRBV7-2 and TRBJ2-1, reads GAGVSQSPSNKVTEKGKDVELRCDPISGHTALYWYRQSLGQGLEFLIYFQGNSAPDKSGLPSDRFSAERTGGSVSTLTIQRTQQEDSAVYLCASSLALMGGGWYNEQFFGPGTRLTVL.

This clonotype was detected only a few times. The rearrangement joins TRBV20-1 to TRBJ2-3; 8 bases fit TRBD1. This CDR3 comprises 16 residues. Per the germline V gene, CDR1 is DFQATT and CDR2 is SNEGSKA (reference sequence). V shed 3 bases and J 2 bases; nucleotides not matched to a gene: 10. The CDR3 is CSASETGVAHTDTQYF. CDR3 DNA sequence: TGCAGTGCTAGTGAGACAGGGGTCGCTCACACAGATACGCAGTATTTT.

This chain uses TRBV20-1 with TRBJ1-2; perhaps TRBD1 as D (6 bases). The CDR3 contains 13 residues. The V gene lost 4 bases and the J gene lost 5 bases, with 14 bases spanning the gap. Per the germline V gene, CDR1 is DFQATT and CDR2 is SNEGSKA (reference sequence). In DNA form, the CDR3 reads TGCAGTGCTATGACCGGGACACATTATGGCTACACCTTC. It specifies CSAMTGTHYGYTF.

The sample holds many counts of this clonotype. V and J are TRBV20-1 and TRBJ2-7, with D perhaps TRBD1 or TRBD2 (6 bases each). Germline V lookup: CDR1 DFQATT, CDR2 SNEGSKA (reference sequence). This CDR3 region has 14 residues. Trimming removed 3 bases from V and 6 bases from J, with 18 bases in between. CDR3 region: CSASAGGGIAEQYF. DNA for the CDR3: TGCAGTGCTAGTGCCGGGGGCGGTATCGCCGAGCAGTACTTC.